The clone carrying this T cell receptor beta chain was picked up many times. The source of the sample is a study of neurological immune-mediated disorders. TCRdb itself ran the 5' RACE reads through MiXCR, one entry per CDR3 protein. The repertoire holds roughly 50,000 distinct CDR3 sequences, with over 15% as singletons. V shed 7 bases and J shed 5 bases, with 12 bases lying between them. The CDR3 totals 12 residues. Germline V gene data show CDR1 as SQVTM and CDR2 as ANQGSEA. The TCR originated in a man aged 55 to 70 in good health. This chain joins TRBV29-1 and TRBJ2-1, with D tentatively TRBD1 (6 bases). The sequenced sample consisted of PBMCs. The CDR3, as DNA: TGCAGCGGTACAGGGTGGAACAATGAGCAGTTCTTC. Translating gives CSGTGWNNEQFF.